These T cell receptor beta chains were read from a single sample in a study of T cell responses to AZD1222 COVID-19 vaccine. The assay was immunoSEQ multiplex PCR, and TCRdb's table has in-frame clones only and misses some. The sample yields approximately 110,000 clones, 80% to 90% seen once. The sequencing used peripheral blood, collected on day 0 of AZD1222 vaccination. These receptors were taken from an adult in good health. Each CDR3 is given without its conserved first and last residue.

CDR3 length,J gene,V gene,CDR3 protein
12,TRBJ2-7,TRBV2,ASSVVAGAYEQY
11,TRBJ1-2,TRBV5-5,ASSLVGVYGYT
13,TRBJ1-2,TRBV18,ASSPNPRINYGYT
12,TRBJ2-5,TRBV3-1/TRBV3-2,ASSPVPGARTQY
11,TRBJ1-5,TRBV7-2,ASSLETGQPQH
12,TRBJ1-1,TRBV10-3,AIRVTGENTEAF
14,TRBJ2-1,TRBV11-1,ASSPGDFPGLNEQF
14,TRBJ2-1,TRBV9,ASSPQAGIFYNEQF
13,TRBJ1-2,TRBV6-5,ASSYGRGSGYGYT
14,TRBJ2-3,TRBV24-1,ATSDSTGGIGDTQY
10,TRBJ1-2,TRBV10-3,AISGGHPGYT
12,TRBJ2-5,TRBV7-9,ASSLEGGARTQY
11,TRBJ2-7,TRBV29-1,SAAGTGGYEQY
13,TRBJ2-5,TRBV19,ASSAGASAIETQY
13,TRBJ2-6,TRBV30,ASGQERTGANVLT
12,TRBJ1-1,TRBV4-3,ASSQDRVNTEAF
11,TRBJ2-5,TRBV2,ASSDGGGETQY
15,TRBJ1-4,TRBV5-1,ASSLSQGLSGNEKLF
11,TRBJ2-1,TRBV4-3,ASSLISGGEQF
12,TRBJ2-7,TRBV7-9,ASSLSIGRNEQY
12,TRBJ1-5,TRBV18,ASSRGPPYQPQH
14,TRBJ1-2,TRBV4-2,ASSQSPSPLAYGYT
14,TRBJ1-3,TRBV30,AWSTRLGRLGNTIY
14,TRBJ1-5,TRBV10-2,ASSESTQAGRWPQH
11,TRBJ1-4,TRBV3-1/TRBV3-2,AVRGGGGEKLF
10,TRBJ1-2,TRBV4-3,ASAQGDYGYT
15,TRBJ1-4,TRBV4-2,ASSQGTARTTNEKLF
11,TRBJ2-7,TRBV6-5,ASSPRSGTEQY
12,TRBJ1-2,TRBV5-5,ASSLGWGDDGYT
13,TRBJ2-1,TRBV7-2,ASSFTSTSYNEQF
13,TRBJ1-3,TRBV6-1,ASSTGPLSGNTIY
12,TRBJ2-7,TRBV4-1,ASSLLPGPPEQY
16,TRBJ1-1,TRBV15,ATSPTWGQGRGSAEAF
11,TRBJ1-2,TRBV5-6,ASSRGQRDGYT
12,TRBJ1-2,TRBV28,ASSRKGSYYGYT
16,TRBJ1-5,TRBV15,ATSRALQGTYSNQPQH
11,TRBJ2-7,TRBV3-1/TRBV3-2,ASSRSGGYEQY
15,TRBJ1-1,TRBV7-2,ASTSLWGGRGNTEAF
17,TRBJ1-6,TRBV19,ASRTTTGGGLSGDSPLH
12,TRBJ2-7,TRBV2,AVGELTYDYEQY
11,TRBJ1-1,TRBV19,ASSIMSLTEAF
8,TRBJ1-4,TRBV2,ASGDEKLF
16,TRBJ2-2,TRBV6-1,ASSEGRRDRGLSGELF
13,TRBJ2-6,TRBV19,ASSLQGPGANVLT
13,TRBJ2-3,TRBV5-1,ASSLVGTSTDTQY
12,TRBJ1-6,TRBV19,ASSILTLNSPLH
10,TRBJ2-3,TRBV2,ASSFAEDTQY
11,TRBJ1-1,TRBV10-2,ASSESFRARAF
12,TRBJ1-1,TRBV29-1,SVEGQGRRTEAF
12,TRBJ1-2,TRBV18,ASSPLDRAYGYT
11,TRBJ2-5,TRBV30,AWSALIQETQY